Listed below are T cell receptor beta chains from one sample, sequenced in a study of blood T cell repertoires in COVID-19. Produced via immunoSEQ multiplex PCR; TCRdb's table is partial and in-frame only. This table has about 120,000 clones, 80% to 90% appearing once. Sequenced: peripheral blood. Source of these receptors: a man between 65 and 85 years old with active or convalescent COVID-19. CDR3s include the opening cysteine and the closing phenylalanine or tryptophan. The D gene is left open where the match is weak. The size of a clone is reported for some rows only, either as once, few or many, or as a class for expanded clones.

TRBV24-1	TRBJ1-5	-	-	TGTGCCACCAGTGACGCAGGATTCAATCAGCCCCAGCATTTT	CATSDAGFNQPQHF
TRBV6-6	TRBJ1-1	-	-	TGTGCCAGCAGTTACACGGACAGAGGCACTGAAGCTTTCTTT	CASSYTDRGTEAFF
TRBV9	TRBJ2-2	-	-	TGTGCCAGCAGCGCCCCATCGCAGGGGGGCGGCGGGGAGCTGTTTTTT	CASSAPSQGGGGELFF
TRBV3-1/TRBV3-2	TRBJ2-5	-	-	TGTGCCAGCAGCCAAGCGGGGGGCGTTGAGACCCAGTACTTC	CASSQAGGVETQYF
TRBV28	TRBJ1-1	-	-	TGTGCCAGCAGTTTGGCAATCCCCACTGAAGCTTTCTTT	CASSLAIPTEAFF
TRBV11-3	TRBJ2-7	-	-	TGTGCCAGCAGCCCAGGGTCGGGAGAAAGCTACGAGCAGTACTTC	CASSPGSGESYEQYF
TRBV10-3	TRBJ2-1	TRBD2	once	TGTGCCATCAATAGCGGGAGCGATGAGCAGTTCTTC	CAINSGSDEQFF
TRBV14	TRBJ2-7	-	-	TGTGCCAGCAGCCATCGGGTGGGAGGTAACGAGCAGTACTTC	CASSHRVGGNEQYF
TRBV28	TRBJ1-2	-	few	TGTGCCAGCAGTTTCAGAGGAGGCTATGGCTACACCTTC	CASSFRGGYGYTF
TRBV4-1	TRBJ2-2	-	-	TGCGCCAGCAGCCAGGGAGATGACCCCATCACCGGGGAGCTGTTTTTT	CASSQGDDPITGELFF
TRBV28	TRBJ2-7	-	few	TGTGCCAGCAGGAGGAGGGATAACGAGCAGTACTTC	CASRRRDNEQYF
TRBV29-1	TRBJ2-5	-	-	TGCAGCGTTGACGGGGGGCTGGGAGAGACCCAGTACTTC	CSVDGGLGETQYF
TRBV15	TRBJ2-7	-	-	TGTGCCACCAGCAGAGATCACGGCTACGAGCAGTACTTC	CATSRDHGYEQYF
TRBV11-3	TRBJ2-3	-	-	TGTGCCAGCAGCTTCCAGGGAGATACGCAGTATTTT	CASSFQGDTQYF
TRBV29-1	TRBJ1-1	-	-	TGCAGCGTCGACAGGTACACTGAAGCTTTCTTT	CSVDRYTEAFF
TRBV24-1	TRBJ2-3	-	-	TGTGCCACCAGTGACCCCTCCCCGCGGGATCATACGCAGTATTTT	CATSDPSPRDHTQYF
TRBV6-1	TRBJ2-1	-	few	TGTGCCAGCAGTGAAGAGGGGGGAGGGCCATTTGAGCAGTTCTTC	CASSEEGGGPFEQFF
TRBV10-2	TRBJ2-7	-	-	TGCGCCAGCTCTCTAAACGGCCACCACTTGTATCAGGTTCGCTCCTACGAGCAGTACTTC	CASSLNGHHLYQVRSYEQYF
TRBV10-3	TRBJ2-1	TRBD2	few	TGTGCCATCCGAAATCTAGCGGGATTCACCAATGAGCAGTTCTTC	CAIRNLAGFTNEQFF
TRBV5-4	TRBJ1-1	TRBD1	-	TGTGCCAGCAGCTTAACAGGGGTTGGGACTGAAGCTTTCTTT	CASSLTGVGTEAFF
TRBV7-2	TRBJ2-1	TRBD2	-	TGTGCCAGCAGCTTATCTGGAGCGGGAGTTTTCAATGAGCAGTTCTTC	CASSLSGAGVFNEQFF
TRBV28	TRBJ2-1	-	-	TGTGCCAGTGCCGTCCCAGAGAGGTACAATGAGCAGTTCTTC	CASAVPERYNEQFF
TRBV27	TRBJ1-5	-	-	TGTGCCAGCGGCGGCACATTCAATCAGCCCCAGCATTTT	CASGGTFNQPQHF
TRBV18	TRBJ1-2	TRBD1	-	TGTGCCAGCTCACCTGGACAGGGAGGGAACTATGGCTACACCTTC	CASSPGQGGNYGYTF
TRBV27	TRBJ1-1	TRBD1	once	TGTGCCAGCAGTTTTATCAGGGGGGACACTGAAGCTTTCTTT	CASSFIRGDTEAFF
TRBV28	TRBJ2-7	-	-	TGTGCCAGCAGTTTATCCCCCCGGTACGAGCAGTACTTC	CASSLSPRYEQYF
TRBV9	TRBJ2-1	-	-	TGTGCCAGCAGCGTAGTAGCAACAGGGTCCTACAATGAGCAGTTCTTC	CASSVVATGSYNEQFF
TRBV29-1	TRBJ1-1	TRBD1	-	TGCAGCGTTGCCGGGACAGCGAACACTGAAGCTTTCTTT	CSVAGTANTEAFF
TRBV9	TRBJ2-2	-	once	TGTGCCAGCAGACGGGGGGCGTCAATAAACACCGGGGAGCTGTTTTTT	CASRRGASINTGELFF
TRBV28	TRBJ1-2	-	-	TGTGCCAGCAACCTCGACGGGTATGGCTACACCTTC	CASNLDGYGYTF
TRBV28	TRBJ1-1	TRBD1	-	TGTGCCAGCAGCCCCGACAGGGGGCGTACGAACACTGAAGCTTTCTTT	CASSPDRGRTNTEAFF
TRBV11-2	TRBJ2-7	TRBD1	once	TGTGCCAGCAGCTTCGGGACAGACGATCGGGAGCAGTACTTC	CASSFGTDDREQYF
TRBV6-5	TRBJ2-1	TRBD2	once	TGTGCCAGCAGTTATCGGACTAGCGAGCCCTACAATGAGCAGTTCTTC	CASSYRTSEPYNEQFF
TRBV5-4	TRBJ2-7	TRBD2	-	TGTGCCAGCAGCCCGACGGGGACTACATACGAGCAGTACTTC	CASSPTGTTYEQYF
TRBV27	TRBJ2-2	-	-	TGTGCCAGCAGTTATGCAGGGCGGACCGGGGAGCTGTTTTTT	CASSYAGRTGELFF
TRBV6-2/TRBV6-3	TRBJ1-2	TRBD1	-	TGTGCCAGCAGTTACGGGGGGACAGTCTATGGCTACACCTTC	CASSYGGTVYGYTF
TRBV6-5	TRBJ2-7	-	-	TGTGCCAGCAAGTTTGACAGCGCCTCCTCCTACGAGCAGTACTTC	CASKFDSASSYEQYF
TRBV28	TRBJ1-2	-	-	TGTGCCAGCAGTTTATACAGGGCTTATGGCTACACCTTC	CASSLYRAYGYTF
TRBV15	TRBJ2-3	TRBD2	-	TGTGCCACCAGCAGAGGGCGGGGGACCACAGATACGCAGTATTTT	CATSRGRGTTDTQYF
TRBV6-5	TRBJ1-4	TRBD1	-	TGTGCCAGCCGGGAGCGGGACAGGGCTAATGAAAAACTGTTTTTT	CASRERDRANEKLFF
TRBV3-1/TRBV3-2	TRBJ2-3	TRBD1	-	TGTGCCAGCAGCCTAACTGGGACAGAAACGCAGTATTTT	CASSLTGTETQYF
TRBV5-8	TRBJ1-6	-	-	TGTGCCAGCAGCCCACACCCACCCCTCCACTTT	CASSPHPPLHF
TRBV28	TRBJ1-2	-	few	TGTGCCAGCAGTTTAGGCAGGTATGGCTACACCTTC	CASSLGRYGYTF
TRBV7-9	TRBJ2-1	TRBD2	once	TGTGCCAGCAGCCTGTTGGGGCCTAGCGGTAACAATGAGCAGTTCTTC	CASSLLGPSGNNEQFF
TRBV28	TRBJ2-1	-	-	TGTGCCAGCAGACCCGGGAGTACTAATAACAATGAGCAGTTCTTC	CASRPGSTNNNEQFF
TRBV6-5	TRBJ2-7	-	-	TGTGCCAGCAGCAGCGGGACAGGCCTCTACGAGCAGTACTTC	CASSSGTGLYEQYF
TRBV18	TRBJ2-5	TRBD2	once	TGTGCCAGCTCACCCCCCTTGAAGGGACTAGCGTATACCCAGTACTTC	CASSPPLKGLAYTQYF
TRBV6-1	TRBJ2-5	TRBD2	-	TGTGCCAGCAGTGAAGTGGGAGGGCAGGAGACCCAGTACTTC	CASSEVGGQETQYF
TRBV4-2	TRBJ1-2	-	-	TGTGCCAGCAGCCAAGGGTACTCGGACTATGGCTACACCTTC	CASSQGYSDYGYTF
TRBV4-2	TRBJ1-1	-	-	TGTGCCAGCAGCCTCCGACCGGAGGGTCGAGGCACTGAAGCTTTCTTT	CASSLRPEGRGTEAFF
TRBV28	TRBJ2-3	TRBD2	-	TGTGCCAGCAGTTTCCCAGCGGGAGGGCCGAAAGATACGCAGTATTTT	CASSFPAGGPKDTQYF
TRBV28	TRBJ1-5	-	-	TGTGCCAGCGAGGGCGGCAATCAGCCCCAGCATTTT	CASEGGNQPQHF
TRBV7-9	TRBJ1-2	TRBD1	-	TGTGCCAGCAGCGCTGGGACAGGGGATGGCTACACCTTC	CASSAGTGDGYTF
TRBV19	TRBJ1-3	-	-	TGTGCCACGACCGGGACACAGAGCTCTGGAAACACCATATATTTT	CATTGTQSSGNTIYF